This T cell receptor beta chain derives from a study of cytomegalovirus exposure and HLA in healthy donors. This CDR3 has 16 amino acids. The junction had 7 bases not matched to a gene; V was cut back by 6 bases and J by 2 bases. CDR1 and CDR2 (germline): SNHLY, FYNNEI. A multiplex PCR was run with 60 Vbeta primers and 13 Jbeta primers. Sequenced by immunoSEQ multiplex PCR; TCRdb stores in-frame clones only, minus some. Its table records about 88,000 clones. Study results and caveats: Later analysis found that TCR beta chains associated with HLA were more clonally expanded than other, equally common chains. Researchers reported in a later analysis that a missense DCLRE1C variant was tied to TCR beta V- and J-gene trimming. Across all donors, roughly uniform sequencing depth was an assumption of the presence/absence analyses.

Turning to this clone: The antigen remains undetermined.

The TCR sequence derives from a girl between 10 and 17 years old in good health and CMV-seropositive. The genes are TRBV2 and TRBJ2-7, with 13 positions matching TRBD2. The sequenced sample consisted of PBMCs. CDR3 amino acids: CASSPLGLAGTYEQYF. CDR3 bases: TGTGCCAGCAGCCCCCTGGGACTAGCGGGGACCTACGAGCAGTACTTC.